This T cell receptor beta chain was recorded in a study of blood T cell repertoires in COVID-19. Overall study context: Researchers got acute and convalescent COVID-19 samples from the United States, Italy and Spain.

The CDR3 totals 12 residues. Germline CDR1 is LGHDT and CDR2 is YNNKEL (reference sequence). V gave up 6 bases and J gave up 6 bases; unmatched junction bases: 5. As originally analysed: Amplified reference gene primers provided the basis for estimating nucleated cell counts. TCRdb's copy holds only in-frame clones and misses some; the assay was immunoSEQ multiplex PCR. That table furnishes V, J and clone size, whereas the DNA furnished D and trimming. Among about 78,000 clones, about 88% were seen once, and the ten largest hold more than 2.5%. This chain connects TRBV3-1 (or the pseudogene TRBV3-2) to TRBJ2-7; 7 bases are a match to TRBD1. This TCR derives from a man in his sixties or seventies with active or convalescent COVID-19. The sample taken for sequencing was peripheral blood. In DNA form, the CDR3 reads TGTGCCAGCAGGACTGCAGGGGGCGAGCAGTACTTC. This codes for CASRTAGGEQYF.